These 19 T cell receptor beta chains were all obtained from the same sample, sequenced in a study of OX40 agonist ivuxolimab in advanced cancers. The method was immunoSEQ multiplex PCR; TCRdb's version includes in-frame clones alone and lacks a portion of them. The table shows about 55,000 clones, with approximately 84% occurring only once. Specimen: CD4+ or CD8+ T cells sorted from blood, collected in a trial of the OX40 agonist ivuxolimab. The origin of the receptors is an adult with an advanced solid tumor such as melanoma, head and neck, liver or kidney cancer.

The chain employs TRBV7-3 and TRBJ1-1; D is uncertain. Trimming cost V 2 bases and J 1 base, with 8 bases left between them. CDR3 length: 14 residues. Germline CDR1 and CDR2: SGHTA and FQGTGA. The CDR3 DNA reads TGTGCCAGCAGCTTAGGACCGGGGAACACTGAAGCTTTCTTT. Encoded protein: CASSLGPGNTEAFF.

The chain combines TRBV21-1 with TRBJ2-2. TRBV21-1 is a known pseudogene. The CDR3 totals 10 residues. This CDR3 reads CASSTGELFF. In DNA form, the CDR3 reads TGTGCCAGCAGCACCGGGGAGCTGTTTTTT.

The V and J genes are TRBV6-6 and TRBJ2-7; 7 nucleotides line up with TRBD2. This CDR3 spans 15 amino acids. Germline CDR1 and CDR2: MNHNY and SVGAGI (reference sequence). The trim removed 3 bases at V and 4 bases at J, leaving 9 bases unmatched. The CDR3: CASSYPAGAGYEQYF. The CDR3 region has the DNA TGTGCCAGCAGTTATCCGGCGGGAGCGGGGTACGAGCAGTACTTC.

The chain is built from TRBV5-6 and TRBJ1-2; TRBD1 is a possible D gene (6 bases). Germline V gives CDR1 SGHDT, CDR2 YYEEEE. With 4 bases removed from V and 1 base from J, the gap between germline ends came to 17 bases. The CDR3 consists of 16 residues. In DNA, the CDR3 is TGTGCCAGCAGCCGACTGACAGGAGATTATAACTATGGCTACACCTTC. Protein sequence: CASSRLTGDYNYGYTF.

The chain recombines TRBV6-6 with TRBJ2-1; TRBD1 matches at 10 bases. This CDR3 has 15 amino acids. Unmatched junction bases numbered 1, after V lost 1 base and J lost 4 bases. Germline CDR1 and CDR2: MNHNY and SVGAGI (reference sequence). CDR3 DNA sequence: TGTGCCAGCAGTTACTGGGGACAGGGGTACAATGAGCAGTTCTTC. Translation gives CASSYWGQGYNEQFF.

The J gene is TRBJ1-3, the V gene TRBV25-1; D may be TRBD1 (6 bases). Germline CDR1 is MGHDK and CDR2 is SYGVNS. The CDR3 sequence is 14 residues long. The V gene lost 3 bases and the J gene lost 2 bases, with 8 bases spanning the gap. CDR3 sequence: CASSDRTAGNTIYF. The CDR3 nucleotides are TGTGCCAGCAGTGATAGGACAGCTGGAAACACCATATATTTT.

DNA of the CDR3: TGTGCCAGCACGGGGCAACCCCCCTACAATGAGCAGTTCTTC. Translating gives CASTGQPPYNEQFF. The chain combines TRBV27 with TRBJ2-1; perhaps D is TRBD1 or TRBD2 (5 bases each). Trimming removed 7 bases at V and 2 bases at J, with 12 bases between. The CDR3 length is 14 residues. The V gene's germline CDR1 is MNHEY and CDR2 SMNVEV (reference sequence).

A single count supports this clone. This chain connects TRBV5-1 to TRBJ1-1; D call uncertain. The CDR3 is 12 amino acids. Germline V gene sequence: CDR1 SGHRS, CDR2 YFSETQ. Trimming left V 4 bases short and J 8 bases short, with 12 bases between. DNA for the CDR3: TGCGCCAGCAGCCGACGGGATACGGAAGCTTTCTTT. This codes for CASSRRDTEAFF.

This chain joins TRBV7-3 and TRBJ2-5; 7 bases map to TRBD2. Germline V lookup: CDR1 SGHTA, CDR2 FQGTGA. The junction had 4 bases not matched to a gene; V was cut back by 5 bases and J by 4 bases. This CDR3 comprises 13 residues. The CDR3: CASSPSGGETQYF. CDR3 DNA sequence: TGTGCCAGCAGCCCCTCGGGGGGAGAGACCCAGTACTTC.

This clone showed up just a few times. The chain joins TRBV5-1 to TRBJ2-5; D unresolved. The CDR3 is made up of 14 amino acids. V shed 6 bases and J shed 5 bases, with 17 bases lying between them. Germline CDR1 reads SGHRS; CDR2 reads YFSETQ. The CDR3 spells CASTRRWESETQYF. As DNA, the CDR3 is TGCGCCAGCACCCGGCGGTGGGAAAGTGAGACCCAGTACTTC.

The CDR3 sequence: CASSTGHSGANVLTF. As DNA, the CDR3 is TGTGCCAGTAGTACCGGACACTCTGGGGCCAACGTCCTGACTTTC. The J gene is TRBJ2-6, the V gene TRBV19, with D possibly being TRBD1 (5 bases). Trimming cost V 4 bases and J 0 bases, with 7 bases left between them. The CDR3 contains 15 residues. Germline CDR1 is LNHDA and CDR2 is SQIVND (reference sequence).

CDR3 nucleotide sequence: TGTGCCAGTGGGACAGCCGGAAACACCATATATTTT. Protein sequence: CASGTAGNTIYF. V usage is TRBV28 and J usage is TRBJ1-3; 7 nucleotides agree with TRBD1. The V gene end was trimmed by 9 bases and the J gene end by 4 bases; junction bases not matched to a gene: 3. Per the germline V gene, CDR1 is MDHEN and CDR2 is SYDVKM. The CDR3 has 12 amino acids.

The V gene is TRBV28, the J gene TRBJ1-3; TRBD1 might be the D (6 bases). This CDR3 contains 13 residues. V lost 10 bases to trimming and J lost 4 bases, with 14 bases between them. Germline V gene sequence: CDR1 MDHEN, CDR2 SYDVKM. Here the CDR3 DNA reads TGTGCCACCACCGGGGGGCCGGGAAACACCATATATTTT. Translation gives CATTGGPGNTIYF.

The chain uses TRBV5-1 and TRBJ2-5; D call uncertain. Germline lookup yields CDR1 SGHRS and CDR2 YFSETQ. Trimming shortened V by 1 base and J by 4 bases, and 17 bases separated the two germline ends. This CDR3 is 16 amino acids long. The CDR3 coding sequence is TGCGCCAGCAGCTTGATCCCATCGTCGGAGCCAGAGACCCAGTACTTC. Protein: CASSLIPSSEPETQYF.

The chain uses TRBV5-1 and TRBJ2-1; 12 bases line up with TRBD2. Germline V CDR1 and CDR2: SGHRS, YFSETQ. The ends lost 4 bases at V and 7 bases at J; junction bases unmatched: 9. The CDR3 covers 16 residues. The CDR3 sequence: CASSPELAGGLNEQFF. The CDR3 DNA is TGCGCCAGCAGCCCCGAACTAGCGGGAGGTCTGAATGAGCAGTTCTTC.

This clone appeared once. V usage is TRBV18 and J usage is TRBJ1-4; tentative D call: TRBD1 (5 bases). The CDR3 extends over 12 amino acids. V lost 5 bases and J lost 12, with 13 bases in between. CDR1 KGHSH and CDR2 LQKENI come from the germline V gene. The CDR3 here is CASSTYRKELFF. The CDR3 coding sequence is TGTGCCAGCTCAACTTACAGGAAGGAACTGTTTTTT.

This clone was picked up a small number of times. The chain is built from TRBV28 and TRBJ2-7; TRBD1 matches 7 bases. With 3 bases clipped from V and 1 base from J, the junction kept 6 bases outside the gene matches. CDR1 MDHEN and CDR2 SYDVKM come from the germline V gene. The CDR3 covers 15 residues. CDR3 loop: CASSFRDSRSYEQYF. For the CDR3, the DNA is TGTGCCAGCAGTTTCCGGGACAGTCGGTCCTACGAGCAGTACTTC.

J is TRBJ2-7 and V is TRBV18, with D possibly being TRBD1 (5 bases). The CDR3 covers 15 residues. The V gene's germline CDR1 is KGHSH and CDR2 LQKENI. V shed 1 base and J shed 4 bases, with 14 bases lying between them. The CDR3 is CASSPLRDRVYEQYF. DNA of the CDR3: TGTGCCAGCTCACCACTCCGCGACAGAGTATACGAGCAGTACTTC.

V and J are TRBV6-4 and TRBJ2-1; D not certain. The germline gives CDR1 MRHNA, CDR2 SNTAGT. The CDR3 loop spans 15 amino acids. The V and J ends lost 0 bases and 2 bases respectively, with 8 bases between them. CDR3 sequence: CASSDSKTPYNEQFF. CDR3 sequence (DNA): TGTGCCAGCAGTGACTCGAAAACCCCCTACAATGAGCAGTTCTTC.